This paragraph covers one TCR beta chain sequence. Its matching antigen is unknown. The record originates from a study of shared clonotypes between healthy human individuals. This CDR3 has 16 amino acids. CDR1 MDHEN and CDR2 SYDVKM come from the germline V gene. J lost 4 bases, V lost 3 bases, and 5 bases had no gene match. Overall study findings and caveats: The authors expected sequencing depth to affect clonotype sharing among donors.

Authors' processing steps: Filtering differed for immunoSEQ, which gave only junction sequences without quality scores. The repertoire was sequenced with immunoSEQ multiplex PCR; TCRdb's copy has only in-frame clones and lacks some. That table is the source of V, J and clone size, and D and trimming were worked out from the DNA. In the table there are about 2 million clones, roughly 96% of which are singletons. Sequenced sample: naive CD4+ T cells sorted from blood. Subset defined: CD45RA+ positively selected. This TCR came from a man in his late teens or twenties in good health. The chain couples TRBV28 to TRBJ2-2; 10 nucleotides match TRBD2. This chain's CDR3 is CASSLRAGGLTGELFF. CDR3 coding DNA: TGTGCCAGCAGTTTGAGAGCGGGGGGGCTCACCGGGGAGCTGTTTTTT. Full variable domain (outside the CDR3, taken from reference TRBV28 and TRBJ2-2): DVKVTQSSRYLVKRTGEKVFLECVQDMDHENMFWYRQDPGLGLRLIYFSYDVKMKEKGDIPEGYSVSREKKERFSLILESASTNQTSMYLCASSLRAGGLTGELFFGEGSRLTVL.